The T cell receptor (beta chain) described here comes from a study of cytotoxic CD8 clonotypes in ibrutinib-treated CLL. Study overall: The authors obtained response samples at a median of about 12 months of treatment, range 6 to 36.

This clone was picked up one time. The target antigen is unknown. The method was immunoSEQ multiplex PCR; TCRdb's version includes in-frame clones alone and lacks a portion of them. Here the sample spans some 200,000 clones, approximately 75% being singletons. Findings of the study overall: Public clonotypes (which were uncommon) either contracted or remained stable on treatment.

Germline V gives CDR1 SGHVS, CDR2 FNYEAQ. The CDR3 is made up of 15 amino acids. The ends lost 5 bases at V and 8 bases at J; junction bases unmatched: 9. V gene TRBV7-6 combines with J gene TRBJ1-4; 9 positions match TRBD1. The sequence derives from a human donor with chronic lymphocytic leukemia. This specimen consisted of PBMCs, obtained after 12 months of ibrutinib treatment. The CDR3 here is CASSEKGQGGEKLFF. The CDR3 DNA reads TGTGCCAGCAGCGAGAAGGGACAGGGTGGAGAAAAACTGTTTTTT.